A single sample gave rise to the 14 T cell receptor beta chains below, sequenced in a study of OX40 agonist ivuxolimab in advanced cancers. Profiled with immunoSEQ multiplex PCR; TCRdb holds only in-frame clones, not every one. The sample shows tens of thousands of clones, around 80% of them seen only once. Sequenced material: CD4+ or CD8+ T cells sorted from blood, taken in a trial of the OX40 agonist ivuxolimab. The source of these receptors is an adult with an advanced solid tumor such as melanoma, head and neck, liver or kidney cancer.

This clone was counted a single time. J is TRBJ2-3 and V is TRBV25-1, with D possibly being TRBD1 or TRBD2 (5 bases each). Germline V CDR1 and CDR2: MGHDK, SYGVNS. This CDR3 contains 15 residues. V dropped 5 bases and J dropped 2 bases, with 14 bases sitting between them. DNA of the CDR3: TGTGCCAGCAGTTATGGACTGGGGCCCACAGATACGCAGTATTTT. Protein product: CASSYGLGPTDTQYF. The full variable domain, its missing parts supplied by reference TRBV25-1 and TRBJ2-3, is EADIYQTPRYLVIGTGKKITLECSQTMGHDKMYWYQQDPGMELHLIHYSYGVNSTEKGDLSSESTVSRIRTEHFPLTLESARPSHTSQYLCASSYGLGPTDTQYFGPGTRLTVL.

The V gene is TRBV19, the J gene TRBJ1-2, with TRBD1 matching 7 bases. CDR3 length equals 15 residues. The V segment lost 6 bases and the J segment 3 bases; nucleotides outside the gene matches: 10. CDR1 is LNHDA and CDR2 is SQIVND in the germline V gene (reference sequence). CDR3 in amino acids: CASRARGTAYYGYTF. DNA for the CDR3: TGTGCCAGTAGGGCGAGGGGGACAGCGTACTATGGCTACACCTTC. Combining the CDR3 with reference TRBV19 and TRBJ1-2 gives the whole variable domain DGGITQSPKYLFRKEGQNVTLSCEQNLNHDAMYWYRQDPGQGLRLIYYSQIVNDFQKGDIAEGYSVSREKKESFPLTVTSAQKNPTAFYLCASRARGTAYYGYTFGSGTRLTVV.

The gene calls are TRBV5-1 and TRBJ1-1; weak D call: TRBD1 (5 bases). Germline V gene lookup returns CDR1 SGHRS and CDR2 YFSETQ. V was shortened by 4 bases and J by 1 base, with 14 bases between the two germline ends. The CDR3 loop spans 15 amino acids. The CDR3 DNA sequence: TGCGCCAGCAGCCCGGGGACCTTGGGGAACACTGAAGCTTTCTTT. This codes for CASSPGTLGNTEAFF.

The chain uses TRBV5-1 and TRBJ1-1; perhaps TRBD1 as D (5 bases). V was cut by 5 bases and J by 4 bases, with 18 bases left in between. This CDR3 comprises 15 residues. Germline CDR1 reads SGHRS; CDR2 reads YFSETQ. CDR3: CASSKIDSRVTEAFF. CDR3 coding DNA: TGCGCCAGCAGTAAAATTGACAGCAGGGTCACTGAAGCTTTCTTT.

CDR3 in amino acids: CASSHRTGGTEQYF. DNA for the CDR3: TGTGCCAGCAGCCATCGGACAGGGGGGACCGAGCAGTACTTC. The genes are TRBV14 and TRBJ2-7; 10 positions agree with TRBD1. Trimming cost V 3 bases and J 6 bases; bases outside gene matches: 5. The CDR3 totals 14 residues. Looked up from germline, CDR1 is SGHDN and CDR2 is FVKESK. The full variable domain, rest sourced from reference TRBV14 and TRBJ2-7, is EAGVTQFPSHSVIEKGQTVTLRCDPISGHDNLYWYRRVMGKEIKFLLHFVKESKQDESGMPNNRFLAERTGGTYSTLKVQPAELEDSGVYFCASSHRTGGTEQYFGPGTRLTVT.

J is TRBJ2-1 and V is TRBV29-1; D uncertain. V lost 3 bases to trimming and J lost 4 bases, with 16 bases between them. This CDR3 is 15 amino acids long. Germline CDR1 and CDR2: SQVTM and ANQGSEA. The CDR3 nucleotides read TGCAGCGTTGACGAGGCGGCAGGTCATTACAATGAGCAGTTCTTC. Translating it yields CSVDEAAGHYNEQFF.

The genes are TRBV10-3 and TRBJ2-5; D gene uncertain. The germline V gene has CDR1 ENHRY and CDR2 SYGVKD. The CDR3 sequence is 13 residues long. V shed 8 bases and J shed 1 base, with 11 bases lying between them. CDR3 DNA sequence: TGTGCCATCCAGCGCGACGGCCAAGAGACCCAGTACTTC. This encodes CAIQRDGQETQYF.

Only a few counts were recorded for this clone. V gene TRBV28 combines with J gene TRBJ2-7, with D possibly matching TRBD1 (5 bases). The germline gives CDR1 MDHEN, CDR2 SYDVKM. Deletions cut 7 bases from V and 7 bases from J, with 5 bases between. The CDR3 is 9 amino acids. Here the CDR3 DNA reads TGTGCCAGCAAGGGGGAGCAGTACTTC. This translates into CASKGEQYF.

V and J are TRBV5-8 and TRBJ1-3; the D is unclear. Trimming took off 0 bases at V and 0 bases at J, with 4 bases between the two ends. Per germline, CDR1 SGHTS and CDR2 YDEGEE. This CDR3 comprises 14 residues. For the CDR3, the DNA is TGTGCCAGCAGCTTGGTCATCTCTGGAAACACCATATATTTT. It yields the protein CASSLVISGNTIYF.

V and J are TRBV5-6 and TRBJ1-3, with D tentatively TRBD1 (6 bases). With 3 bases removed from V and 4 bases from J, the gap between germline ends came to 11 bases. CDR1 is SGHDT and CDR2 is YYEEEE in the germline V gene. This CDR3 has 14 amino acids. Written as DNA, the CDR3 is TGTGCCAGCAGCTGGCCGGGGGCGGGAAACACCATATATTTT. Protein sequence: CASSWPGAGNTIYF.

This clone came up a few times. The chain links TRBV7-2 to TRBJ2-3, with 7 bases matching TRBD2. Losses at the gene ends were 4 bases for V and 1 base for J; bases not matched to a gene: 8. The CDR3 contains 16 residues. Per the germline V gene, CDR1 is SGHTA and CDR2 is FQGNSA. DNA of the CDR3: TGTGCCAGCAGCTCCGGAGGAGGGAGGGGCACAGATACGCAGTATTTT. This encodes CASSSGGGRGTDTQYF.

V usage is TRBV7-6 and J usage is TRBJ2-1; D remains ambiguous. The V end lost 5 bases, the J end lost 6 bases, and 14 bases lay between the germline ends. This CDR3 spans 14 amino acids. Germline V gives CDR1 SGHVS, CDR2 FNYEAQ. CDR3 loop: CASSIANFVNEQFF. The CDR3 nucleotides read TGTGCCAGCAGCATTGCGAACTTCGTCAATGAGCAGTTCTTC.

The chain's CDR3 is CASSQVGGGPGEQFF. The CDR3 nucleotides read TGTGCCAGCAGCCAAGTTGGGGGAGGGCCGGGTGAGCAGTTCTTC. The genes are TRBV14 and TRBJ2-1, with 7 bases aligning to TRBD2. The CDR3 runs 15 residues. Per germline, CDR1 SGHDN and CDR2 FVKESK. Unmatched junction bases numbered 9, after V lost 1 base and J lost 9 bases.

The chain links TRBV4-2 to TRBJ2-3; D unclear. Germline V gene data show CDR1 as LGHNA and CDR2 as YNFKEQ. The CDR3 covers 16 residues. V dropped 1 base and J dropped 4 bases, with 15 bases sitting between them. Written as DNA, the CDR3 is TGTGCCAGCAGCCAAGCTAGTCCGATCAAGGCAGATACGCAGTATTTT. The encoded protein is CASSQASPIKADTQYF.